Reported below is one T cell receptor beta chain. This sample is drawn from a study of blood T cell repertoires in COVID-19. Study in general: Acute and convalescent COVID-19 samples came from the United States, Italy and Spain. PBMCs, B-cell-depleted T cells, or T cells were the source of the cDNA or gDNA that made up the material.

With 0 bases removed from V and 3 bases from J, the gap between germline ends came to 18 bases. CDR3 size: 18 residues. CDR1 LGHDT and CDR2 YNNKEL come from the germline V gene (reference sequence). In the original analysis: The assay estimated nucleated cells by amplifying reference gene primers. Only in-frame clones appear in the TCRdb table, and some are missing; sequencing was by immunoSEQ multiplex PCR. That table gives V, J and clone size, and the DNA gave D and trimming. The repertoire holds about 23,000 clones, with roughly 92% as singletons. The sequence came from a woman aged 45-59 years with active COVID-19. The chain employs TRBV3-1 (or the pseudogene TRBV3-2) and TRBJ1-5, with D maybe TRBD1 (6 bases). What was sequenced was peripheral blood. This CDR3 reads CASSQDRPWTELNQPQHF. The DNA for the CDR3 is TGTGCCAGCAGCCAAGATCGCCCCTGGACAGAACTCAATCAGCCCCAGCATTTT.